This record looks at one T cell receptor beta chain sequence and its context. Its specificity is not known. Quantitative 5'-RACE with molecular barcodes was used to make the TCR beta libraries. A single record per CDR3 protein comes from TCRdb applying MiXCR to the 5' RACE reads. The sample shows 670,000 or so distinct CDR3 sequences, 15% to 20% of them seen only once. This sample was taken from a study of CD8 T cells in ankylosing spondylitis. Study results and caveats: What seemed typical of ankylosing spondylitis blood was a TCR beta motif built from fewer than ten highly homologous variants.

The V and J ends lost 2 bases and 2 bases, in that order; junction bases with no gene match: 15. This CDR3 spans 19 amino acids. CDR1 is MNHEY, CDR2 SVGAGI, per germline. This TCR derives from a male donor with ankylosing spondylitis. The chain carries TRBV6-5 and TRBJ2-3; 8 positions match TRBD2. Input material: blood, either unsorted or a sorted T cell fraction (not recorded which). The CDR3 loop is CASSYSPTPTSAHTDTQYF. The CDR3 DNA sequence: TGTGCCAGCAGTTACAGCCCCACTCCGACTAGCGCACACACAGATACGCAGTATTTT.